This T cell receptor beta chain was identified in a study of T cell responses to AZD1222 COVID-19 vaccine. Study findings and constraints: Clonal diversity was possibly underestimated; the donors were predominantly white British and more often female. The span of vaccine-associated CD4 TCRs extended across spike, with dominance at 160-218 and 743-854. Vaccination with two AZD1222 doses was followed by a rise in Spike-specific TCR breadth and depth.

Comment on this clone: The antigen remains unidentified.

Here immunoSEQ multiplex PCR was the method, and the copy in TCRdb shows in-frame clones only, minus some. The table lists 100,000 to 150,000 clones, over 70% of them singletons, with about 5.4% in the top ten. The V end was cut by 0 bases, the J end by 3 bases, with 15 bases between. Germline V gives CDR1 LGHNT, CDR2 FRNRAP. The CDR3 loop spans 17 amino acids. The chain uses TRBV12-5 and TRBJ2-1; perhaps D is TRBD1 or TRBD2 (6 bases each). This sample comprised peripheral blood, obtained on day 0 of AZD1222 vaccination. This receptor was taken from an adult in good health. The CDR3 region is CASGLVHEGGLYNEQFF. In DNA, the CDR3 is TGTGCTAGTGGTTTGGTACACGAAGGGGGGCTCTACAATGAGCAGTTCTTC.